This T cell receptor (beta chain) was observed in a study of post-analysis software for immune sequencing data. Overall study context: Recorded disease courses covered relapsing-remitting, secondary progressive and progressive-relapsing multiple sclerosis. Some patients had no subtype annotation. General study findings and limits: Patients used a few TRBV segments, including TRBV5-6, TRBV5-1 and TRBV20-1, more often than controls.

As regards this clonotype: Its antigen is unknown.

The CDR3 covers 11 residues. V lost 11 bases, J lost 7 bases, and 12 bases lay in between. CDR1 is MNHEY, CDR2 SVGAGI, per germline. TCR beta cDNA libraries included unique molecular identifiers. TCRdb reanalysed the PCR reads using MiXCR and keeps one entry per CDR3 protein. This sample yields roughly 570,000 distinct CDR3 sequences, of which 34% are seen a single time; around 6.1% belongs to the top ten. The gene calls are TRBV6-5 and TRBJ1-5, with D possibly matching TRBD1 (5 bases). The TCR originated in a girl under 18 with multiple sclerosis. The sequenced sample consisted of blood. CDR3 residues: CAAGGRQPQHF. The CDR3 nucleotides are TGTGCCGCGGGGGGGAGACAGCCCCAGCATTTT.